One and the same sample provided the 24 T cell receptor beta chains below, sequenced in a study of T cells in Graves' hyperthyroidism and ophthalmopathy. Regions amplified from RNA transcripts were the TCR beta CDR3 regions. During a first-round RT-PCR of the TCR CDR3, the HTBI primer set was used. TCRdb re-called the multiplex PCR reads through MiXCR, storing one row per CDR3 protein. The table records approximately 490,000 distinct CDR3 sequences, 20% to 25% of them present only once. The sequenced sample was blood. These TCRs come from a woman in her seventies with Graves' ophthalmopathy.

J is TRBJ2-5 and V is TRBV18, with 14 bases matching TRBD2. Germline assignment: CDR1 KGHSH and CDR2 LQKENI. The CDR3 runs to 14 residues. Trimming cost V 0 bases and J 9 bases; bases outside gene matches: 0. This CDR3 reads CASSPPGLAGAQYF. The CDR3 coding sequence is TGTGCCAGCTCACCACCGGGACTAGCGGGAGCCCAGTACTTC.

This clonotype was detected a few times. The CDR3 sequence is CASGPGLAGGPSETQYF. The CDR3 DNA sequence: TGTGCTAGTGGTCCCGGACTAGCGGGAGGGCCCTCAGAGACCCAGTACTTC. V is TRBV12-5 and J is TRBJ2-5; the match to TRBD2 covers 15 bases. CDR3 size: 17 residues. J gave up 4 bases and V 5 bases, and 8 bases lay outside the gene matches. Germline V gene lookup returns CDR1 LGHNT and CDR2 FRNRAP.

As DNA, the CDR3 is TGCGCCAGCACCACAGACAGGGTTGGAGGGTCCTACGAGCAGTACTTC. Its protein is CASTTDRVGGSYEQYF. The J gene is TRBJ2-7, the V gene TRBV5-1, with D possibly being TRBD1 (7 bases). The CDR3 runs 16 residues. CDR1 and CDR2 (germline): SGHRS, YFSETQ. Trimming left V 6 bases short and J 1 base short, with 20 bases between.

The rearrangement links TRBV10-1 to TRBJ1-1; tentatively, D is TRBD1 (6 bases). V gave up 8 bases and J gave up 7 bases, with 14 bases separating them. The CDR3 consists of 12 residues. CDR1 is WNHNN and CDR2 is SYGVQD in the germline V gene (reference sequence). As DNA, the CDR3 is TGCGCCAGCTCACAGGGTTTGAGTGAAGCTTTCTTT. The encoded protein is CASSQGLSEAFF.

V is TRBV5-4 and J is TRBJ2-1; a possible D gene is TRBD1 (5 bases). Trimming cost V 3 bases and J 6 bases, with 19 bases left between them. This CDR3 has 16 amino acids. CDR1 is SGHNT and CDR2 is YYREEE in the germline V gene (reference sequence). The CDR3 loop reads CASSSTSAQGTNEQFF. In nucleotides, the CDR3 is TGTGCCAGCAGCTCCACCTCGGCCCAGGGTACCAATGAGCAGTTCTTC. Using reference TRBV5-4 and TRBJ2-1 for the parts outside the CDR3, the full variable domain is ETGVTQSPTHLIKTRGQQVTLRCSSQSGHNTVSWYQQALGQGPQFIFQYYREEENGRGNFPPRFSGLQFPNYSSELNVNALELDDSALYLCASSSTSAQGTNEQFFGPGTRLTVL.

This clonotype has a count of ten or more. CDR3 residues: CASSQDAHTVYEQYF. The CDR3, as DNA: TGTGCCAGCAGCCAAGATGCCCACACCGTCTACGAGCAGTACTTC. The chain links TRBV3-1 to TRBJ2-7; D is undetermined. Germline V CDR1 and CDR2: LGHDT, YNNKEL (reference sequence). Deletions cut 0 bases from V and 3 bases from J, with 12 bases between. CDR3 length equals 15 residues.

The chain employs TRBV9 and TRBJ2-7; the D call may be TRBD1 or TRBD2 (5 bases each). The CDR3 extends over 14 amino acids. Germline V gene data show CDR1 as SGDLS and CDR2 as YYNGEE. Trimming removed 6 bases from V and 1 base from J, with 14 bases in between. In DNA, the CDR3 is TGTGCCAGCACCCCGGGACGGGTTTCCTACGAGCAGTACTTC. This sequence encodes CASTPGRVSYEQYF.

This clonotype was seen more than once but under ten times. V gene TRBV3-1 combines with J gene TRBJ1-4; tentative D call: TRBD1 (6 bases). The V end lost 1 base, the J end lost 7 bases, and 10 bases lay between the germline ends. Germline assignment: CDR1 LGHDT and CDR2 YNNKEL (reference sequence). The CDR3 is 14 residues long. CDR3 coding DNA: TGTGCCAGCAGCCAAGTGGGCAGGGGTGAAAAACTGTTTTTT. Protein sequence: CASSQVGRGEKLFF.

This clonotype was seen repeatedly, ten times or more. The chain uses TRBV28 and TRBJ1-5, with TRBD1 as a possible D gene (5 bases). There are 13 residues in the CDR3. The germline gives CDR1 MDHEN, CDR2 SYDVKM. V lost 9 bases to trimming and J lost 6 bases, with 15 bases between them. For the CDR3, the DNA is TGTGCCAGTCGGACACACCAATCTCAGCCCCAGCATTTT. Protein product: CASRTHQSQPQHF.

The V and J genes are TRBV30 and TRBJ2-2; the D is unclear. Germline-derived CDR1 and CDR2 are GTSNPN and SVGIG (reference sequence). V lost 4 bases and J lost 3, with 9 bases in between. The length of the CDR3 is 13 residues. The CDR3 protein is CAWNARDTGELFF. The CDR3, as DNA: TGTGCCTGGAACGCCCGGGACACCGGGGAGCTGTTTTTT.

Ten or more counts support this clonotype. The genes are TRBV29-1 and TRBJ1-1; 8 nucleotides line up with TRBD1. The CDR3 totals 13 residues. V lost 7 bases and J lost 1; bases outside the gene matches: 5. The germline V gene has CDR1 SQVTM and CDR2 ANQGSEA. The CDR3 bases are TGCAGCGGTGGACAGGGAGGGAACACTGAAGCTTTCTTT. This gives the protein CSGGQGGNTEAFF. Full variable domain (rest looked up from reference TRBV29-1 and TRBJ1-1): SAVISQKPSRDICQRGTSLTIQCQVDSQVTMMFWYRQQPGQSLTLIATANQGSEATYESGFVIDKFPISRPNLTFSTLTVSNMSPEDSSIYLCSGGQGGNTEAFFGQGTRLTVV.

The chain is built from TRBV6-5 and TRBJ1-2; D may be TRBD1 (6 bases). The CDR3 spans 14 residues. The germline V gene has CDR1 MNHEY and CDR2 SVGAGI. The V end was cut by 0 bases, the J end by 2 bases, with 7 bases between. Here the CDR3 reads CASSYSDSNYGYTF. The DNA of the CDR3 is TGTGCCAGCAGTTACTCGGACAGCAACTATGGCTACACCTTC.

This clonotype was seen ten or more times. CDR3 nucleotides: TGTGCCACCAGCAGAGATGGGGCGGCTAGCGGACTCGGGGAGCTGTTTTTT. Translating gives CATSRDGAASGLGELFF. The V call is TRBV15, the J call TRBJ2-2; 7 positions agree with TRBD2. V shed 0 bases and J 7 bases; nucleotides not matched to a gene: 11. This CDR3 is 17 amino acids long. Per the germline V gene, CDR1 is LNHNV and CDR2 is YYDKDF (reference sequence).

The rearrangement uses TRBV19 and TRBJ1-1; D unclear. The V end was cut by 3 bases, the J end by 0 bases, with 2 bases between. Germline CDR1 and CDR2: LNHDA and SQIVND (reference sequence). The CDR3 consists of 12 residues. CDR3: CASSILNTEAFF. CDR3 in DNA: TGTGCCAGTAGTATCTTGAACACTGAAGCTTTCTTT.

The sample holds a few counts of this clonotype. The rearrangement links TRBV5-5 to TRBJ2-4; D may be TRBD1 (6 bases). V lost 4 bases to trimming and J lost 6 bases, with 11 bases between them. CDR3 size: 13 residues. Per the germline V gene, CDR1 is SGHKS and CDR2 is YYEKEE (reference sequence). The CDR3 DNA reads as TGTGCCAGCAGCAGAGGGGGTGGAAACATTCAGTACTTC. Translating gives CASSRGGGNIQYF. Full variable domain (outside the CDR3, taken from reference TRBV5-5 and TRBJ2-4): DAGVTQSPTHLIKTRGQQVTLRCSPISGHKSVSWYQQVLGQGPQFIFQYYEKEERGRGNFPDRFSARQFPNYSSELNVNALLLGDSALYLCASSRGGGNIQYFGAGTRLSVL.

The rearrangement links TRBV7-8 to TRBJ2-5; 7 bases line up with TRBD1. CDR3 length: 13 residues. Unmatched junction bases numbered 2, after V lost 3 bases and J lost 4 bases. CDR1 SGHVS and CDR2 FQNEAQ come from the germline V gene. The CDR3 here is CASSLGQTETQYF. In DNA, the CDR3 is TGTGCCAGCAGCTTGGGACAGACAGAGACCCAGTACTTC.

This clonotype was counted a few times. The chain carries TRBV10-1 and TRBJ2-7; D is possibly TRBD1 or TRBD2 (5 bases each). The CDR3 has 15 amino acids. V was pared by 0 bases and J by 3 bases, with 12 bases between. Germline CDR1 reads WNHNN; CDR2 reads SYGVQD (reference sequence). The DNA of the CDR3 is TGCGCCAGCAGTGAGTCTGGGGGACGCTACTACGAGCAGTACTTC. Its protein is CASSESGGRYYEQYF.

The chain links TRBV20-1 to TRBJ2-2, with D maybe TRBD2 (6 bases). With 6 bases removed from V and 6 bases from J, the gap between germline ends came to 17 bases. The CDR3 is 14 residues long. Germline loops: CDR1 DFQATT, CDR2 SNEGSKA (reference sequence). CDR3 sequence (DNA): TGCAGTGCCCTAGCCCGTAGGGAGGCCGGGGAGCTGTTTTTT. This translates into CSALARREAGELFF.

This clonotype occurred many times. The V gene is TRBV27, the J gene TRBJ1-5; D gene uncertain. Germline V gene sequence: CDR1 MNHEY, CDR2 SMNVEV (reference sequence). Trimming left V 3 bases short and J 2 bases short, with 5 bases between. The CDR3 has 13 amino acids. CDR3 sequence reads: CASSFSGNQPQHF. In DNA, the CDR3 is TGTGCCAGCAGTTTTAGTGGCAATCAGCCCCAGCATTTT.

This clonotype has more than one count but fewer than ten. The chain combines TRBV20-1 with TRBJ2-2; D perhaps matches TRBD1 (8 bases). Germline lookup yields CDR1 DFQATT and CDR2 SNEGSKA (reference sequence). The V gene lost 6 bases and the J gene lost 5 bases, with 19 bases spanning the gap. This CDR3 has 15 amino acids. The CDR3 here is CSAPPNRGGTGELFF. The CDR3 DNA sequence: TGCAGTGCCCCACCAAACAGGGGGGGAACCGGGGAGCTGTTTTTT.

In this sample, this clonotype turned up a few times. The chain recombines TRBV20-1 with TRBJ2-5, with a weak D call TRBD1 (5 bases). The CDR3 has 12 residues. V was cut by 2 bases and J by 7 bases, with 11 bases left in between. Germline V lookup: CDR1 DFQATT, CDR2 SNEGSKA (reference sequence). The CDR3 nucleotides read TGCAGTGCTAGACAGGGTGGCGGGACCCAGTACTTC. Protein sequence: CSARQGGGTQYF.

The V gene is TRBV4-3, the J gene TRBJ1-2; 9 bases align to TRBD1. This CDR3 is built from 15 residues. Germline V gene sequence: CDR1 LGHNA, CDR2 YSLEER. J lost 8 bases, V lost 0 bases, and 7 bases had no gene match. The CDR3 DNA sequence: TGCGCCAGCAGCCAAGACCCGGGGACAGGGTTGGGCTACACCTTC. Translated, it gives CASSQDPGTGLGYTF.

This clonotype was counted between two and nine times. The chain employs TRBV6-1 and TRBJ1-1; 9 bases line up with TRBD1. Losses at the gene ends were 7 bases for V and 5 bases for J; bases not matched to a gene: 8. CDR1 and CDR2 (germline): MNHNS, SASEGT. CDR3 size: 14 residues. The CDR3 sequence: CASKMTGGKTEAFF. The CDR3 DNA follows: TGTGCCAGCAAAATGACAGGGGGAAAGACTGAAGCTTTCTTT.

This clonotype occurred once. The chain recombines TRBV30 with TRBJ2-5; 10 positions agree with TRBD2. This CDR3 is built from 15 residues. From germline, CDR1 is GTSNPN and CDR2 SVGIG (reference sequence). V shed 1 base, J shed 4 bases, and the junction held 6 bases outside the gene matches. This CDR3 reads CAWSEGGTSVETQYF. DNA for the CDR3: TGTGCCTGGAGTGAGGGGGGGACTAGCGTAGAGACCCAGTACTTC. The full variable domain, completed using reference TRBV30 and TRBJ2-5, is SQTIHQWPATLVQPVGSPLSLECTVEGTSNPNLYWYRQAAGRGLQLLFYSVGIGQISSEVPQNLSASRPQDRQFILSSKKLLLSDSGFYLCAWSEGGTSVETQYFGPGTRLLVL.